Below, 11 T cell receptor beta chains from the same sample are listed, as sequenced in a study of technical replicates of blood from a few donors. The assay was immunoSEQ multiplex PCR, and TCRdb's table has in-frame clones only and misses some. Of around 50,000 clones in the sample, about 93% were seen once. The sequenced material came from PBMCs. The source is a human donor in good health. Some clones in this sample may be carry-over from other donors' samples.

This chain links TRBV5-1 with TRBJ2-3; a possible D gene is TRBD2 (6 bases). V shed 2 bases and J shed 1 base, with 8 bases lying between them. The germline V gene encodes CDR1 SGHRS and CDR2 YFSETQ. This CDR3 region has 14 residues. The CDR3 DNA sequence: TGCGCCAGCAGCTTCGGGGGTGGCACAGATACGCAGTATTTT. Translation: CASSFGGGTDTQYF.

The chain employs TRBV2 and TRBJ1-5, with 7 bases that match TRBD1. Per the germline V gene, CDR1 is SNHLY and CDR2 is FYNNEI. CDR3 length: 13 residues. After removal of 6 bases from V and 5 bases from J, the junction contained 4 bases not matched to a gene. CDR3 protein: CASRGDSYQPQHF. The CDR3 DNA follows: TGTGCCAGCAGAGGGGACAGTTATCAGCCCCAGCATTTT.

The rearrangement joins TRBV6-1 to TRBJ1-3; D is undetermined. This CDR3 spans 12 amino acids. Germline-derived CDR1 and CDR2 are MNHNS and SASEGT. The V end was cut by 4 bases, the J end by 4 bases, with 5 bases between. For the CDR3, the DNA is TGTGCCAGCAGTGCGGGAGGAAACACCATATATTTT. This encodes CASSAGGNTIYF.

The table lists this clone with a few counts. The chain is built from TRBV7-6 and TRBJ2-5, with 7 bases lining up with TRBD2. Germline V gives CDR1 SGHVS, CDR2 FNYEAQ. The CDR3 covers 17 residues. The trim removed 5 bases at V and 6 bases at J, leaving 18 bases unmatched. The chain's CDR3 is CASSEERGRRGWKTQYF. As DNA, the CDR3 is TGTGCCAGCAGCGAAGAGCGGGGCCGGCGGGGGTGGAAGACCCAGTACTTC.

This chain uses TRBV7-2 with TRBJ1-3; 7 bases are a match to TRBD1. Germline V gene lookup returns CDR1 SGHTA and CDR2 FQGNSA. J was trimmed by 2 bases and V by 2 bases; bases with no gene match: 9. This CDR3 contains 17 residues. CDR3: CASSLIPQGEAGNTIYF. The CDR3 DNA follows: TGTGCCAGCAGCTTAATTCCCCAGGGGGAGGCTGGAAACACCATATATTTT. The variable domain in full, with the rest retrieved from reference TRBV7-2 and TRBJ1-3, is GAGVSQSPSNKVTEKGKDVELRCDPISGHTALYWYRQSLGQGLEFLIYFQGNSAPDKSGLPSDRFSAERTGGSVSTLTIQRTQQEDSAVYLCASSLIPQGEAGNTIYFGEGSWLTVV.

The CDR3 coding sequence is TGTGCCAGAAGCACCCGGTCACTACTTAGCACAGATACGCAGTATTTT. It is translated as CARSTRSLLSTDTQYF. The chain has TRBV5-3 and TRBJ2-3; D ambiguous. TRBV5-3 is flagged as an ORF with uncertain function. The CDR3 sequence is 16 residues long. Trimming cost V 4 bases and J 0 bases, with 15 bases left between them.

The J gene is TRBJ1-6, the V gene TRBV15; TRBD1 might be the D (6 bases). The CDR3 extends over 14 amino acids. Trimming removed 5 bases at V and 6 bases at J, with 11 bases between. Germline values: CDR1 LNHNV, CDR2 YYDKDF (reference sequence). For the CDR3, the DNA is TGTGCCACCAGCGACAGGACGATTAATTCACCCCTCCACTTT. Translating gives CATSDRTINSPLHF. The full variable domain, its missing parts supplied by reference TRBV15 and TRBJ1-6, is DAMVIQNPRYQVTQFGKPVTLSCSQTLNHNVMYWYQQKSSQAPKLLFHYYDKDFNNEADTPDNFQSRRPNTSFCFLDIRSPGLGDTAMYLCATSDRTINSPLHFGNGTRLTVT.

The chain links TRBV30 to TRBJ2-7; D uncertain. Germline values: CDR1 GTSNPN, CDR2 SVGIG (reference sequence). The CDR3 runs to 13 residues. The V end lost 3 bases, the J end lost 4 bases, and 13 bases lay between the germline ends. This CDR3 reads CAWSLTAPYEQYF. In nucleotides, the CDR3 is TGTGCCTGGAGCTTGACTGCGCCTTACGAGCAGTACTTC.

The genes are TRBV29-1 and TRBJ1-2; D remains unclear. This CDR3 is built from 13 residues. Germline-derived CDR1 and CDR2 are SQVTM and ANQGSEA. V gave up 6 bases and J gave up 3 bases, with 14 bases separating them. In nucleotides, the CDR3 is TGCAGCGTGGCAGGATCAACTTACTATGGCTACACCTTC. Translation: CSVAGSTYYGYTF.

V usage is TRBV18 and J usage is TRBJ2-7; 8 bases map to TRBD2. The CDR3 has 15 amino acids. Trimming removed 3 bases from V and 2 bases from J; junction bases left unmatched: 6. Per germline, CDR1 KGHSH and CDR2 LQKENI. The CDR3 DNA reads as TGTGCCAGCTCACCTACCCCGGGGGGGCCCTACGAGCAGTACTTC. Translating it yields CASSPTPGGPYEQYF.

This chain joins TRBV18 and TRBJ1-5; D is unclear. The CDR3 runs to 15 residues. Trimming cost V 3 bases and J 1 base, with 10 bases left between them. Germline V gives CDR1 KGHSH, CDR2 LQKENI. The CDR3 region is CASSPAGTSNQPQHF. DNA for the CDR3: TGTGCCAGCTCACCCGCGGGCACAAGCAATCAGCCCCAGCATTTT.